A single TCR beta chain is shown here with its context. The sample is drawn from a study of blood T cell repertoires in COVID-19. Study in general: Some COVID-19 samples were acute and others convalescent; all came from the United States, Italy and Spain.

How the authors handled the data: Reference gene primers were amplified, and this amplification served to estimate nucleated cell counts. Profiling relied on immunoSEQ multiplex PCR, and the TCRdb table lists in-frame clones only, not all of them. V, J and clone size are taken as reported in that table, and D and trimming were inferred from the DNA itself. This table has more than 20,000 clones, roughly nine tenths appearing once. The CDR3 length is 16 residues. CDR1 and CDR2 from the germline V gene are LNHNV and YYDKDF (reference sequence). The V gene lost 0 bases and the J gene lost 2 bases, with 14 bases spanning the gap.

The sequence was obtained from a human donor with active COVID-19. The donor label of this sample is uncertain. The chain has TRBV15 and TRBJ2-7, with D possibly matching TRBD2 (7 bases). What was sequenced was peripheral blood. The CDR3 DNA follows: TGTGCCACCAGCAGAGATTTGGGGGGGGCCACCTACGAGCAGTACTTC. Translating gives CATSRDLGGATYEQYF.